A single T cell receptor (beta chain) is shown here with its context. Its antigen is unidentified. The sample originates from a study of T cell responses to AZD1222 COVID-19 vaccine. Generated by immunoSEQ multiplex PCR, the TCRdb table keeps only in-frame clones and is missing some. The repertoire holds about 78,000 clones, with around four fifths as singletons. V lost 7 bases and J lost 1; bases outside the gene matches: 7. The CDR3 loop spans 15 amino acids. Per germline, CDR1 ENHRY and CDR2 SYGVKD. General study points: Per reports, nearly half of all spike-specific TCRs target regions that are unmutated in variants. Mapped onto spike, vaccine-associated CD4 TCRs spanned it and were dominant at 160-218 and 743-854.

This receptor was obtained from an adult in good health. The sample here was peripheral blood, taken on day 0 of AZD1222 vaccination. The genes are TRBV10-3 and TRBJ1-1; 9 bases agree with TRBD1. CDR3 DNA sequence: TGTGCCATCAATGCTAAACAGGGGGCGAACACTGAAGCTTTCTTT. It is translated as CAINAKQGANTEAFF.